This T cell receptor beta chain stems from a study of long-term antiretroviral therapy in people with HIV. For the study at large: The earliest samples came about a decade before the 2015 immediate-ART recommendation. Notes on the study in general: Blood draws took place between 2004 and 2017 and possibly involved older ART regimens.

With respect to this clone: What it recognizes is unknown.

Post-ART PBMC samples numbered at least two per donor, and pre-ART ones at least one. V was clipped by 3 bases and J by 4 bases; unmatched bases: 4. Germline loops: CDR1 SGHTA, CDR2 FQGNSA. The CDR3 has 14 amino acids. At survey level, the immunoSEQ assay was run in its v3.0 version. Method: immunoSEQ multiplex PCR; TCRdb's copy keeps in-frame clones and lacks some. The sample lists about 36,000 clones, approximately 80% occurring once. The receptor was isolated from a man aged 30 to 45 with HIV. The material was unsorted PBMCs, obtained 3.4 years after starting antiretroviral therapy. V usage is TRBV7-2 and J usage is TRBJ2-7; 9 positions agree with TRBD1. CDR3: CASSLGTGRYEQYF. For the CDR3, the DNA is TGTGCCAGCAGCTTGGGGACAGGGCGGTACGAGCAGTACTTC.